This T cell receptor beta chain was captured in a study of response to subunit inactivated influenza vaccine. Overall study results and limits: With each seasonal influenza vaccination, the authors suggested, few new T cells are recruited.

V was cut by 7 bases and J by 7 bases, with 20 bases left in between. Looked up from germline, CDR1 is SGHTA and CDR2 is FQGNSA. The CDR3 is 14 residues long. In this sample, this clonotype turned up a few times. Its antigen is currently unknown. From the RT-PCR reads, TCRdb called clonotypes with MiXCR, one entry per CDR3 protein. Of hundreds of thousands of distinct CDR3 sequences in the sample, 11% to 15% were seen once. This receptor was obtained from a man between 50 and 59 years old who received an inactivated influenza vaccine. Sequencing used PBMCs from blood, obtained about 14 days before vaccination. The V and J genes are TRBV7-2 and TRBJ2-7; D ambiguous. The CDR3 loop is CASTSLDGAWEQYF. The CDR3 region has the DNA TGTGCCAGCACTTCTCTGGACGGTGCTTGGGAGCAGTACTTC.